Each of the 9 T cell receptor beta chains below was sequenced from the same sample in a study of blood T cell repertoires in COVID-19. Only in-frame clones appear in the TCRdb table, and some are missing; sequencing was by immunoSEQ multiplex PCR. There are roughly 310,000 clones in the sample; 75% to 90% occur only once, and 2.5% to 3.5% lies in the top ten. Material for sequencing was peripheral blood. The receptors here all came from a woman under 40 with COVID-19, enrolled during active disease.

This clone showed up just a few times. V gene TRBV5-1 combines with J gene TRBJ1-6; D not resolved. The germline V gene has CDR1 SGHRS and CDR2 YFSETQ. V was trimmed by 3 bases and J by 6 bases, leaving 13 bases between them. The CDR3 has 15 amino acids. CDR3 nucleotide sequence: TGCGCCAGCAGCTCCCGGGAACGATCTAATTCACCCCTCCACTTT. Translation: CASSSRERSNSPLHF. Drawing the rest from reference TRBV5-1 and TRBJ1-6, the complete variable domain is KAGVTQTPRYLIKTRGQQVTLSCSPISGHRSVSWYQQTPGQGLQFLFEYFSETQRNKGNFPGRFSGRQFSNSRSEMNVSTLELGDSALYLCASSSRERSNSPLHFGNGTRLTVT.

The gene calls are TRBV9 and TRBJ2-1; TRBD2 matches 14 bases. This CDR3 region has 16 residues. Germline CDR1 SGDLS, CDR2 YYNGEE. J gave up 10 bases and V 3 bases, and 9 bases lay outside the gene matches. This chain's CDR3 is CASSELLGLAGGEQFF. CDR3 sequence (DNA): TGTGCCAGCAGCGAATTATTAGGACTAGCGGGAGGAGAGCAGTTCTTC.

This clone has more than one count but fewer than ten. The rearrangement joins TRBV7-3 to TRBJ2-1, with 11 bases identical to TRBD2. Per the germline V gene, CDR1 is SGHTA and CDR2 is FQGTGA. This CDR3 spans 15 amino acids. J gave up 6 bases and V 7 bases, and 8 bases lay outside the gene matches. This CDR3 is CASTLQLAGANEQFF. The CDR3 DNA reads as TGTGCCAGCACCCTCCAACTAGCGGGAGCCAATGAGCAGTTCTTC.

This chain uses TRBV30 with TRBJ2-5; D ambiguous. CDR1 and CDR2 (germline): GTSNPN, SVGIG (reference sequence). The CDR3 is made up of 15 amino acids. V gave up 0 bases and J gave up 5 bases, with 16 bases separating them. The CDR3 DNA sequence: TGTGCCTGGAGTGTACCGTCAGGTGCTTTGGAGACCCAGTACTTC. It translates to CAWSVPSGALETQYF.

The V gene is TRBV19, the J gene TRBJ2-5; no reliable D call. CDR3 length: 12 amino acids. Germline V gene lookup returns CDR1 LNHDA and CDR2 SQIVND (reference sequence). Trimming took 6 bases from V and 9 from J, leaving 14 bases between them. CDR3 coding DNA: TGTGCCAGTAGCTCATCCGACAATGCCCAGTACTTC. This translates into CASSSSDNAQYF.

A single count supports this clone. The J gene is TRBJ1-2, the V gene TRBV29-1; 12 bases are a match to TRBD1. V dropped 4 bases and J dropped 4; count of bases not matched to a gene: 4. CDR3 length: 14 residues. CDR1 and CDR2 (germline): SQVTM, ANQGSEA. The CDR3 region has the DNA TGCAGCGTTGTAGGGACAGGGGGCGGCTATGGCTACACCTTC. It is translated as CSVVGTGGGYGYTF.

This clone was counted between two and nine times. The chain uses TRBV15 and TRBJ1-4; a weak D match, TRBD1 (6 bases). The CDR3 totals 14 residues. V lost 7 bases to trimming and J lost 5 bases, with 14 bases between them. Germline CDR1 and CDR2: LNHNV and YYDKDF (reference sequence). CDR3 bases: TGTGCCACCATCTTGGGACAAGGAAATGAAAAACTGTTTTTT. The encoded protein is CATILGQGNEKLFF. Filled out from reference TRBV15 and TRBJ1-4, the complete variable domain reads DAMVIQNPRYQVTQFGKPVTLSCSQTLNHNVMYWYQQKSSQAPKLLFHYYDKDFNNEADTPDNFQSRRPNTSFCFLDIRSPGLGDTAMYLCATILGQGNEKLFFGSGTQLSVL.

This chain joins TRBV2 and TRBJ1-3; D is ambiguous. Germline V CDR1 and CDR2: SNHLY, FYNNEI. The CDR3 covers 13 residues. V lost 8 bases and J lost 2, with 10 bases in between. In DNA form, the CDR3 reads TGTGCCAGCGCGAAAGAAGCTGGAAACACCATATATTTT. Protein sequence: CASAKEAGNTIYF. The variable domain in full, with the rest retrieved from reference TRBV2 and TRBJ1-3, is EPEVTQTPSHQVTQMGQEVILRCVPISNHLYFYWYRQILGQKVEFLVSFYNNEISEKSEIFDDQFSVERPDGSNFTLKIRSTKLEDSAMYFCASAKEAGNTIYFGEGSWLTVV.

This clone was recorded a few times. V is TRBV7-2 and J is TRBJ2-2; 7 nucleotides line up with TRBD1. The ends lost 4 bases at V and 5 bases at J; junction bases unmatched: 4. The CDR3 length is 14 residues. From germline, CDR1 is SGHTA and CDR2 FQGNSA. The CDR3 nucleotides are TGTGCCAGCAGCTCCGGGACAGTGACCGGGGAGCTGTTTTTT. This encodes CASSSGTVTGELFF.